A selection of T cell receptor beta chains follows, all from one sample in a study of siplizumab effects on memory and regulatory T cells. Libraries were prepared by immunoSEQ multiplex PCR; TCRdb keeps only in-frame clonotypes and omits some of them. The profile shows approximately 52,000 clones, 95% to 97% of them singletons. The sample comprised naive CD4+ T cells sorted from blood. The receptors come from a human donor in good health. CDR3s include the opening cysteine and the closing phenylalanine or tryptophan. D genes are given only for firm matches. Clone size is shown for a subset of rows, as once, few, many or a class of expanded clone.

v_call	clone_size	cdr3_length	j_call	d_call	cdr3_aa	cdr3_nt
TRBV5-1	-	17	TRBJ2-3	-	CASSLSWRAERTDTQYF	TGCGCCAGCAGCCTCTCTTGGCGGGCGGAACGCACAGATACGCAGTATTTT
TRBV4-2	-	17	TRBJ2-3	TRBD1	CASSQKGQGGLTDTQYF	TGTGCCAGCAGCCAAAAGGGACAGGGGGGTCTCACAGATACGCAGTATTTT
TRBV19	-	15	TRBJ2-6	TRBD1	CASSKGQGSANVLTF	TGTGCCAGTAGTAAGGGACAGGGGAGTGCAAACGTCCTGACTTTC
TRBV11-3	-	16	TRBJ2-2	TRBD1	CASSSPQGQNPGELFF	TGTGCCAGCAGCTCCCCGCAGGGACAGAATCCCGGGGAGCTGTTTTTT
TRBV18	-	19	TRBJ2-6	TRBD1	CASSPNPGQGFSGANVLTF	TGTGCCAGCTCACCAAACCCGGGACAGGGATTCTCTGGGGCCAACGTCCTGACTTTC
TRBV19	-	16	TRBJ2-1	TRBD1	CASSPQDRVSYNEQFF	TGTGCCAGTAGTCCCCAGGACAGGGTCTCCTACAATGAGCAGTTCTTC
TRBV28	-	15	TRBJ1-5	-	CASSPRTYSNQPQHF	TGTGCCAGCAGTCCCAGGACCTATAGCAATCAGCCCCAGCATTTT
TRBV7-2	-	15	TRBJ2-7	TRBD2	CASSLQAGGPGEQYF	TGTGCCAGCAGCTTACAGGCGGGAGGGCCTGGCGAGCAGTACTTC
TRBV18	-	12	TRBJ2-1	-	CASSPLRNEQFF	TGTGCCAGCTCACCTTTACGCAATGAGCAGTTCTTC
TRBV6-6	-	13	TRBJ2-1	-	CASSYDGYNEQFF	TGTGCCAGCAGTTACGACGGGTACAATGAGCAGTTCTTC
TRBV30	-	14	TRBJ2-2	-	CAWNPLANTGELFF	TGTGCCTGGAACCCCCTGGCCAACACCGGGGAGCTGTTTTTT
TRBV7-3	-	15	TRBJ2-6	-	CASRAFHSGANVLTF	TGTGCCAGCAGGGCCTTTCACTCTGGGGCCAACGTCCTGACTTTC
TRBV29-1	-	13	TRBJ2-1	TRBD2	CSVAAGGYNEQFF	TGCAGCGTTGCAGCGGGAGGTTACAATGAGCAGTTCTTC
TRBV6-1	-	15	TRBJ1-1	-	CASSAQDTLNTEAFF	TGTGCCAGCAGTGCTCAGGACACCTTGAACACTGAAGCTTTCTTT
TRBV6-5	-	13	TRBJ1-2	TRBD1	CASRTTGVDGYTF	TGTGCCAGCAGGACGACAGGGGTGGATGGCTACACCTTC
TRBV11-3	-	15	TRBJ2-3	-	CASSLYGRKGDTQYF	TGTGCCAGCAGCTTATACGGCAGGAAGGGAGATACGCAGTATTTT
TRBV6-5	-	14	TRBJ1-2	-	CASSYYGGDYGYTF	TGTGCCAGCAGTTACTACGGGGGTGACTATGGCTACACCTTC
TRBV5-4	few	14	TRBJ1-1	-	CASSSPQGGTEAFF	TGTGCCAGCAGCTCCCCACAGGGAGGGACTGAAGCTTTCTTT
TRBV9	-	13	TRBJ2-5	TRBD2	CASSVSSGETQYF	TGTGCCAGCAGCGTGTCTAGCGGCGAGACCCAGTACTTC
TRBV10-3	once	17	TRBJ2-7	-	CAISESVLPIGGPEQYF	TGTGCCATCAGTGAGTCGGTCCTGCCCATCGGGGGACCTGAGCAGTACTTC
TRBV6-5	-	15	TRBJ1-5	TRBD1	CASRHLDRGNQPQHF	TGTGCCAGCAGACATTTGGACAGGGGGAATCAGCCCCAGCATTTT
TRBV6-5	-	15	TRBJ2-1	-	CASSRHTSSYNEQFF	TGTGCCAGCAGTCGTCACACCTCCTCCTACAATGAGCAGTTCTTC
TRBV30	-	14	TRBJ2-7	TRBD1	CAWSVAQGAKEQYF	TGTGCCTGGAGTGTAGCTCAGGGGGCGAAAGAGCAGTACTTC
TRBV6-6	-	15	TRBJ2-5	TRBD2	CASTPGLAGVETQYF	TGTGCCAGCACTCCGGGACTAGCGGGAGTCGAGACCCAGTACTTC